These 21 T cell receptor beta chains originate from one sample sequenced in a study of regulatory T cells in long-lasting Graves disease. Sample time point: newly diagnosed GD, antithyroid drugs for less than 3 months. After RNA was extracted from PBMCs, the TCR library was made from it. Sequencing libraries for TCR beta were prepared with iRepertoire HTBI primers and Arm-PCR of CDR3 regions. TCRdb re-called the multiplex PCR reads through MiXCR, storing one row per CDR3 protein. The sample carries just over 600,000 distinct CDR3 sequences, approximately 15% recorded once. This sample was also put to use in a study of T cells in Graves' hyperthyroidism and ophthalmopathy.

Sequences were derived from peripheral blood mononuclear cells (PBMCs), sampled at new diagnosis, from a patient treated with antithyroid drugs. The receptors here all came from a woman between 25 and 40 years old with Graves disease.

This chain links TRBV30 with TRBJ1-6; no clear D gene. The CDR3 length is 12 residues. Germline V CDR1 and CDR2: GTSNPN, SVGIG (reference sequence). The ends were cut back, 0 bases at V and 14 bases at J, with 11 bases in the middle. As DNA, the CDR3 is TGTGCCTGGAGTGTAGGATACGTAACCCTCCACTTT. Translated: CAWSVGYVTLHF.

This clonotype was observed many times. This chain joins TRBV29-1 and TRBJ2-7; 8 bases fit TRBD1. This CDR3 region has 14 residues. Per germline, CDR1 SQVTM and CDR2 ANQGSEA. V gave up 7 bases and J gave up 7 bases; unmatched junction bases: 15. The CDR3 here is CSARAGTGGGEQYF. CDR3 nucleotide sequence: TGCAGCGCCAGAGCCGGGACAGGTGGAGGAGAGCAGTACTTC.

V and J are TRBV13 and TRBJ1-2; a possible D gene is TRBD1 (6 bases). This CDR3 is 13 amino acids long. The germline CDR1 and CDR2 sequences are PRHDT and FYEKMQ (reference sequence). Trimming left V 5 bases short and J 7 bases short, with 14 bases between. This CDR3 is CASSRGTSPGYTF. Written as DNA, the CDR3 is TGTGCCAGCAGCCGCGGGACAAGTCCTGGCTACACCTTC. The full variable domain, rest sourced from reference TRBV13 and TRBJ1-2, is AAGVIQSPRHLIKEKRETATLKCYPIPRHDTVYWYQQGPGQDPQFLISFYEKMQSDKGSIPDRFSAQQFSDYHSELNMSSLELGDSALYFCASSRGTSPGYTFGSGTRLTVV.

The J gene is TRBJ1-6, the V gene TRBV6-2 or TRBV6-3; D is unclear. The CDR3 length is 15 residues. With 4 bases removed from V and 7 bases from J, the gap between germline ends came to 14 bases. CDR1 and CDR2 (germline): MNHEY, SVGEGT. The CDR3 reads CASSFEGRRNSPLHF. DNA of the CDR3: TGTGCCAGCAGTTTCGAGGGAAGGAGGAATTCACCCCTCCACTTT.

Many counts were recorded for this clonotype. The chain combines TRBV11-2 with TRBJ2-5; D is ambiguous. Trimming took off 2 bases at V and 2 bases at J, with 6 bases between the two ends. Germline CDR1 reads SGHAT; CDR2 reads FQNNGV. This CDR3 spans 13 amino acids. The CDR3 reads CASSLQLQETQYF. In DNA form, the CDR3 reads TGTGCCAGCAGCTTACAGTTACAAGAGACCCAGTACTTC.

This clonotype has only a few counts. The chain has TRBV6-1 and TRBJ1-2, with D possibly matching TRBD1 (5 bases). CDR3 length: 15 residues. The V gene's germline CDR1 is MNHNS and CDR2 SASEGT. The V end lost 3 bases, the J end lost 4 bases, and 15 bases lay between the germline ends. The CDR3 here is CASSDDGRGGYGYTF. CDR3 bases: TGTGCCAGCAGTGATGACGGGAGGGGTGGCTATGGCTACACCTTC.

This clonotype was observed once. The gene calls are TRBV20-1 and TRBJ2-7; D perhaps matches TRBD2 (6 bases). CDR1 and CDR2 (germline): DFQATT, SNEGSKA (reference sequence). The CDR3 has 16 amino acids. V was trimmed by 0 bases and J by 0 bases, leaving 15 bases between them. The chain's CDR3 is CSARDLGGTYSYEQYF. The CDR3 DNA sequence: TGCAGTGCTAGAGATCTTGGGGGGACTTACTCCTACGAGCAGTACTTC.

This clonotype was seen more than once but under ten times. This CDR3 is CASSLRTGTGANVLTF. CDR3 bases: TGTGCCAGCAGCTTAAGGACAGGAACTGGGGCCAACGTCCTGACTTTC. The chain is built from TRBV7-6 and TRBJ2-6; 7 bases fit TRBD1. Per germline, CDR1 SGHVS and CDR2 FNYEAQ. The ends lost 2 bases at V and 2 bases at J; junction bases unmatched: 3. The CDR3 has 16 residues.

Points on this clonotype: This is likely an artifact of a read error, given a far larger clone one base away. The chain carries TRBV7-7 and TRBJ2-7; no clear D. The germline V gene encodes CDR1 SSHAT and CDR2 FNYEAQ (reference sequence). This CDR3 region has 13 residues. CDR3 protein: CASSFSPKNEQYF. The CDR3 bases are TGTGCTAGCAGCTTTTCCCCAAAGAATGAGCAGTACTTC.

The chain uses TRBV6-4 and TRBJ1-5; 7 bases fit TRBD1. The length of the CDR3 is 14 residues. J was trimmed by 6 bases and V by 5 bases; bases with no gene match: 7. Germline CDR1 reads MRHNA; CDR2 reads SNTAGT. The CDR3 protein is CASSPTGTPQPQHF. The CDR3 nucleotides are TGTGCCAGCAGTCCGACAGGGACCCCTCAGCCCCAGCATTTT.

This clonotype occurred a few times. V usage is TRBV27 and J usage is TRBJ2-7, with D possibly being TRBD2 (5 bases). Trimming shortened V by 3 bases and J by 4 bases, and 13 bases separated the two germline ends. This CDR3 has 14 residues. Germline loops: CDR1 MNHEY, CDR2 SMNVEV (reference sequence). CDR3 in DNA: TGTGCCAGCAGTTTCATAGGAGGTGGGTACGAGCAGTACTTC. Amino acid sequence: CASSFIGGGYEQYF.

This clonotype has more than one count but fewer than ten. The rearrangement links TRBV28 to TRBJ1-2, with D perhaps matching TRBD1 (5 bases). Looked up from germline, CDR1 is MDHEN and CDR2 is SYDVKM. Trimming took off 6 bases at V and 0 bases at J, with 8 bases between the two ends. The CDR3 is 13 residues long. In nucleotides, the CDR3 is TGTGCCAGCAGGAGGGGAACTAACTATGGCTACACCTTC. Its protein is CASRRGTNYGYTF.

This clonotype was seen ten or more times. This rearrangement joins TRBV6-1 to TRBJ2-7; D is unresolved. Germline loops: CDR1 MNHNS, CDR2 SASEGT. This CDR3 has 13 amino acids. Trimming left V 0 bases short and J 3 bases short, with 6 bases between. The CDR3 here is CASSEAAGYEQYF. The CDR3 bases are TGTGCCAGCAGTGAAGCCGCTGGCTACGAGCAGTACTTC.

This clonotype came up many times. The chain couples TRBV20-1 to TRBJ1-6, with a tentative D call TRBD1 (5 bases). Germline-derived CDR1 and CDR2 are DFQATT and SNEGSKA (reference sequence). The CDR3 spans 14 residues. The CDR3 loop reads CSARLQAHNSPLHF. The CDR3 nucleotides are TGCAGCGCCCGCTTACAGGCACATAATTCACCCCTCCACTTT.

In this sample, this clonotype turned up many times. The gene calls are TRBV28 and TRBJ2-7; 7 bases line up with TRBD1. CDR1 and CDR2 (germline): MDHEN, SYDVKM. CDR3 length: 17 residues. Trimming removed 4 bases from V and 4 bases from J; junction bases left unmatched: 16. In DNA, the CDR3 is TGTGCCAGCAGTTCGACAGCGACAGGGATACATGGTTACGAGCAGTACTTC. Translation gives CASSSTATGIHGYEQYF.

This clonotype was seen at least ten times. V is TRBV20-1 and J is TRBJ2-3, with D perhaps given as TRBD1 or TRBD2 (6 bases each). This CDR3 is 13 amino acids long. Trimming removed 7 bases from V and 2 bases from J, with 13 bases in between. From germline, CDR1 is DFQATT and CDR2 SNEGSKA (reference sequence). CDR3 bases: TGCAGTGTTACAGGGAGGCTCACAGATACGCAGTATTTT. Protein product: CSVTGRLTDTQYF.

This clonotype has ten or more counts. The rearrangement links TRBV10-3 to TRBJ1-1, with D tentatively TRBD1 (6 bases). The CDR3 covers 14 residues. The V end was cut by 5 bases, the J end by 0 bases, with 10 bases between. Germline lookup yields CDR1 ENHRY and CDR2 SYGVKD. CDR3 in amino acids: CAISRTDLNTEAFF. CDR3 bases: TGTGCCATCAGTAGGACAGATTTGAACACTGAAGCTTTCTTT.

Comment on this clonotype: Germline is not matched at one junction end, which may reflect a read error. V gene TRBV2 combines with J gene TRBJ1-3; D possibly corresponds to TRBD1 (5 bases). The CDR3 sequence is 16 residues long. The V gene's germline CDR1 is SNHLY and CDR2 FYNNEI. In DNA, the CDR3 is TGTGCCAGCTCTACAGGTATAGGATTCTCTGGAAACGCCATATATTTT. Translation gives CASSTGIGFSGNAIYF.

The rearrangement joins TRBV2 to TRBJ1-6; no clear D gene. V was pared by 5 bases and J by 2 bases, with 7 bases between. The CDR3 covers 14 residues. In germline, CDR1 is SNHLY, CDR2 FYNNEI. CDR3 region: CASSINPYNSPLHF. CDR3 coding DNA: TGTGCCAGCAGTATTAACCCCTATAATTCACCCCTCCACTTT.

At least ten counts were recorded for this clonotype. CDR3: CASRRGPYEQYF. In DNA, the CDR3 is TGTGCCAGCAGGAGGGGCCCATACGAGCAGTACTTC. The V and J genes are TRBV28 and TRBJ2-7, with D perhaps TRBD1 or TRBD2 (5 bases each). The CDR3 has 12 residues. From germline, CDR1 is MDHEN and CDR2 SYDVKM. The V gene lost 6 bases and the J gene lost 4 bases, with 10 bases spanning the gap.

The chain uses TRBV18 and TRBJ1-1, with 7 positions matching TRBD1. Germline lookup yields CDR1 KGHSH and CDR2 LQKENI. V lost 0 bases, J lost 1 base, and 5 bases stayed unmatched. The CDR3 is made up of 16 amino acids. CDR3 in DNA: TGTGCCAGCTCACCACCCTTAGGGGGCGCGAACACTGAAGCTTTCTTT. It yields the protein CASSPPLGGANTEAFF.